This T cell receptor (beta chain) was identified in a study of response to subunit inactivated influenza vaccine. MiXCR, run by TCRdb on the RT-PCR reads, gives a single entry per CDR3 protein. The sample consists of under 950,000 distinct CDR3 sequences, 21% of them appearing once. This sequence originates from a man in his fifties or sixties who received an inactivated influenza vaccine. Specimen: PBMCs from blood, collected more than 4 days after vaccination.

The DNA of the CDR3 is TGTGCCAGCAGCCGGGCGGGCTCCGCGGGAGATACGCAGTATTTT. It encodes CASSRAGSAGDTQYF. The chain combines TRBV7-3 with TRBJ2-3; perhaps TRBD2 as D (5 bases). V lost 5 bases and J lost 5, with 17 bases in between. The CDR3 consists of 15 residues. The germline V gene has CDR1 SGHTA and CDR2 FQGTGA.